This TCR beta chain was recorded in a study of radiotherapy plus CTLA-4 blockade in lung cancer. Libraries were prepared by immunoSEQ multiplex PCR; TCRdb keeps only in-frame clonotypes and omits some of them. Of 100,000 to 150,000 clones in the sample, 90% were seen once. The V gene's germline CDR1 is LNHDA and CDR2 SQIVND (reference sequence). The CDR3 sequence is 16 residues long. The J segment lost 5 bases and the V segment lost 9 bases, leaving 17 bases of the junction unmatched. The sample consisted of peripheral blood, taken from a patient treated with radiotherapy plus ipilimumab. The receptor comes from a human donor with non-small cell lung cancer that progressed on radiotherapy plus ipilimumab. The chain uses TRBV19 and TRBJ1-1, with 8 bases fitting TRBD1. The CDR3 is CASMAPDRGHRTEAFF. In DNA, the CDR3 is TGTGCCAGCATGGCCCCCGACAGGGGCCATCGGACTGAAGCTTTCTTT.